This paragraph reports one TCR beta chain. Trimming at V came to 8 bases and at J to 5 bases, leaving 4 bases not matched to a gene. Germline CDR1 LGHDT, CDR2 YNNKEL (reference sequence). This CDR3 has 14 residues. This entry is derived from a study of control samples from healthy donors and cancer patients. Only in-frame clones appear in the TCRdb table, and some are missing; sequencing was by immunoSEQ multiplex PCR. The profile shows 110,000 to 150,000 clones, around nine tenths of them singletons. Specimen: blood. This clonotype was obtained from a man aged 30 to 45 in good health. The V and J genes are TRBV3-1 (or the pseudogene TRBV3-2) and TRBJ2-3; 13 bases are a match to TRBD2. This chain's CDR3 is CASGLAGVLDTQYF. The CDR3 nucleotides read TGTGCCAGCGGACTAGCGGGAGTCTTAGATACGCAGTATTTT.